This T cell receptor beta chain was recorded in a study of Graves' ophthalmopathy and Graves' hyperthyroidism. Study observations and caveats: With 65% to 71% sensitivity and about 78% specificity, the model predicted ophthalmopathy progression.

V was pared by 7 bases and J by 3 bases, with 12 bases between. This CDR3 region has 12 residues. The germline gives CDR1 SQVTM, CDR2 ANQGSEA. As regards this clonotype: As yet, its antigen is unknown.

Lactation, pregnancy, uncontrolled infections and other autoimmune diseases were all grounds for excluding patients. Orbital computed tomography, together with clinical symptoms, serum thyroxine, TRAb and thyroid ultrasound, was used for diagnosis. The study amplified TCR beta CDR3 regions using RNA transcripts. An initial RT-PCR round employing HTBI primers preceded a second-round multiplex PCR. TCRdb re-called the multiplex PCR reads with MiXCR, one entry per CDR3 protein. The table shows more than 550,000 distinct CDR3 sequences, with under 50% occurring only once. The clonotype was recovered from an adult man with Graves' ophthalmopathy. This chain links TRBV29-1 with TRBJ1-1; no reliable D call. Source material: peripheral blood. This CDR3 reads CSDLGGDTEAFF. As DNA, the CDR3 is TGCAGCGACCTCGGCGGGGACACTGAAGCTTTCTTT. Variable domain in full (rest from reference TRBV29-1 and TRBJ1-1): SAVISQKPSRDICQRGTSLTIQCQVDSQVTMMFWYRQQPGQSLTLIATANQGSEATYESGFVIDKFPISRPNLTFSTLTVSNMSPEDSSIYLCSDLGGDTEAFFGQGTRLTVV.